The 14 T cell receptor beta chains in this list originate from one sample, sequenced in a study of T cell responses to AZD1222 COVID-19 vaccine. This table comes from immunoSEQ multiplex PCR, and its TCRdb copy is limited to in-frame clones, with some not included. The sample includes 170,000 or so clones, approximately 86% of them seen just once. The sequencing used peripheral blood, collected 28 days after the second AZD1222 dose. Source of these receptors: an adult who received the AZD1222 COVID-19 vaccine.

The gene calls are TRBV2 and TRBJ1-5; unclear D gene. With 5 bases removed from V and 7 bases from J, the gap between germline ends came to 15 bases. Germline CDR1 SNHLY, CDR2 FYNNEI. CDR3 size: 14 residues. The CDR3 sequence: CASSPPSPRQPQHF. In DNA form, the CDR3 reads TGTGCCAGCAGTCCCCCGTCCCCCCGGCAGCCCCAGCATTTT.

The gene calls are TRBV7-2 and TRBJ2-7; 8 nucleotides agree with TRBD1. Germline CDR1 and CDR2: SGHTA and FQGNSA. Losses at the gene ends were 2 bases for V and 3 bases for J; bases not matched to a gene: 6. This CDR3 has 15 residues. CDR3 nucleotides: TGTGCCAGCAGCTTATCAGGGGGCTTAGGCTACGAGCAGTACTTC. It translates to CASSLSGGLGYEQYF.

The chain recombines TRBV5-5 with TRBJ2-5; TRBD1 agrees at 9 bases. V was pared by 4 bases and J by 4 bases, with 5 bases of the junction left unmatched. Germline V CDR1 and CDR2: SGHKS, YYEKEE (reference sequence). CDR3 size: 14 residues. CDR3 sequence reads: CASSPDRGGETQYF. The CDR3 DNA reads TGTGCCAGCAGCCCAGACAGGGGGGGAGAGACCCAGTACTTC.

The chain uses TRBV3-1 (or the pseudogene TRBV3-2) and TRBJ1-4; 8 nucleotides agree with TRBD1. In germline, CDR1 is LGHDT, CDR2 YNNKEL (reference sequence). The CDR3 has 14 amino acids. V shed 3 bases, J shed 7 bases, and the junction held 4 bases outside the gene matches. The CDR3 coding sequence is TGTGCCAGCAGCCAGGGACAGGTCGGTGAAAAACTGTTTTTT. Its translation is CASSQGQVGEKLFF.

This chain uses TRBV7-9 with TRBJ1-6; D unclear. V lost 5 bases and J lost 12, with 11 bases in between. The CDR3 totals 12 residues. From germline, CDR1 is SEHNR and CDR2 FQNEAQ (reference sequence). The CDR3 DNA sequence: TGTGCCAGCAGCCGCAATAGTGAACCCCTCCACTTT. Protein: CASSRNSEPLHF.

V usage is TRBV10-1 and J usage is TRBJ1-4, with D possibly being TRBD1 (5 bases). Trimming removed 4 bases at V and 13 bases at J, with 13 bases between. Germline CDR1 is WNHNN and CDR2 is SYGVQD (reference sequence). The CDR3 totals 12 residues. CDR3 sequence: CASSGDPGRLFF. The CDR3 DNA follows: TGCGCCAGCAGTGGGGACCCAGGACGACTGTTTTTT.

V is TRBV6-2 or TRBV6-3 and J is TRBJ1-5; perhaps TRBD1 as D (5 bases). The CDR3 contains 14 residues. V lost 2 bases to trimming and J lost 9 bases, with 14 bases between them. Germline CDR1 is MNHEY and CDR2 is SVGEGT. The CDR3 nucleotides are TGTGCCAGCAGTTACAAAGGGGAGGGTTCGCCCCAGCATTTT. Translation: CASSYKGEGSPQHF.

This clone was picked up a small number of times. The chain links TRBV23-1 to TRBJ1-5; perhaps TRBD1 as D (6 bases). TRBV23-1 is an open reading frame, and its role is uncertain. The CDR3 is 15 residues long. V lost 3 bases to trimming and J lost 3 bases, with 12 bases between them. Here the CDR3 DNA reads TGCGCCAGCAGTCATTCTCACAGGGACAATCAGCCCCAGCATTTT. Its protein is CASSHSHRDNQPQHF.

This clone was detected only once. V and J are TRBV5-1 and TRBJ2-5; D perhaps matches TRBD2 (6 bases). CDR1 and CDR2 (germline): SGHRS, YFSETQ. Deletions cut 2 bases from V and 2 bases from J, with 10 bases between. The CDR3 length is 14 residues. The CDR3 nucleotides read TGCGCCAGCAGCTTCGCCGGGGGTCAAGAGACCCAGTACTTC. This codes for CASSFAGGQETQYF.

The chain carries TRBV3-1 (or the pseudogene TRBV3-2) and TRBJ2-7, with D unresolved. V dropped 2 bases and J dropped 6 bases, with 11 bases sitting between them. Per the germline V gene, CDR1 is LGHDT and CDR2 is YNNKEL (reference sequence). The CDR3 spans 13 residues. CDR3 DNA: TGTGCCAGCAGCCAATCCCGGCTCGCCGAGCAGTACTTC. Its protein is CASSQSRLAEQYF.

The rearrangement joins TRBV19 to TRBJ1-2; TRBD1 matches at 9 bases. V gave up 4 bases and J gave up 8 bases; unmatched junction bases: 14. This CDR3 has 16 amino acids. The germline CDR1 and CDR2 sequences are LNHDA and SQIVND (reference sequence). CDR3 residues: CASSTLTGTGTAGYTF. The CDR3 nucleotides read TGTGCCAGTAGTACCTTAACCGGGACAGGGACAGCCGGCTACACCTTC.

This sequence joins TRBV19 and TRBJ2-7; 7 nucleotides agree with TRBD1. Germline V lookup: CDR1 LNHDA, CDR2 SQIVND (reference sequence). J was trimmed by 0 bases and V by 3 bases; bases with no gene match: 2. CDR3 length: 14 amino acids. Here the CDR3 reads CASSMTGSSYEQYF. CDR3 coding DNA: TGTGCCAGTAGTATGACAGGGTCCTCCTACGAGCAGTACTTC.

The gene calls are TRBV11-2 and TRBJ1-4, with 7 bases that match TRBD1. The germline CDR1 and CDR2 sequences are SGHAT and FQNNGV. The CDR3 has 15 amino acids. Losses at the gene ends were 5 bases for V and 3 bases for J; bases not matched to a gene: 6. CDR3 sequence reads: CASSLGQAPNEKLFF. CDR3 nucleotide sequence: TGTGCCAGCAGCCTAGGACAGGCCCCTAATGAAAAACTGTTTTTT.

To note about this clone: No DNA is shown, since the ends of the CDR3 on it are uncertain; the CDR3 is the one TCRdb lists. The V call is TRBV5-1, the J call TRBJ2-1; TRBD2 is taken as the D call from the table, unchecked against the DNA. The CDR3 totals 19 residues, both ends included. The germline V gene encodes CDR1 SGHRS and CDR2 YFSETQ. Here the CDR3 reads CASSASSGQLAFSYNEQFF.